These 23 T cell receptor beta chains originate from one sample sequenced in a study of beta chain features in type 1 diabetes. Expressed TCRB transcripts were sequenced, since all the RNA that had been isolated was reverse transcribed. The table came from immunoSEQ multiplex PCR; TCRdb's copy has only in-frame clones and leaves some out. Of fewer than 650,000 clones detected, 15% to 17% appear once; the ten largest clones hold around 0.095%. Input material: naive CD4+ T cells from blood. Receptor source: a man younger than 35 in good health.

The V gene is TRBV5-1, the J gene TRBJ1-6; 7 bases map to TRBD1. The junction had 5 bases not matched to a gene; V was cut back by 4 bases and J by 10 bases. The CDR3 has 13 residues. Per germline, CDR1 SGHRS and CDR2 YFSETQ. For the CDR3, the DNA is TGCGCCAGCAGCCCAACAGGGGCCTCACCCCTCCACTTT. As protein: CASSPTGASPLHF.

This clone occurred a few times. V and J are TRBV7-9 and TRBJ1-2, with D unclear. Germline CDR1 and CDR2: SEHNR and FQNEAQ (reference sequence). Trimming left V 5 bases short and J 7 bases short, with 8 bases between. The CDR3 has 11 amino acids. The CDR3 here is CASSAISGYTF. CDR3 coding DNA: TGTGCCAGCAGCGCCATAAGTGGCTACACCTTC. The entire variable domain, with the rest obtained from reference TRBV7-9 and TRBJ1-2, is as follows: DTGVSQNPRHKITKRGQNVTFRCDPISEHNRLYWYRQTLGQGPEFLTYFQNEAQLEKSRLLSDRFSAERPKGSFSTLEIQRTEQGDSAMYLCASSAISGYTFGSGTRLTVV.

This clone came up a few times. The chain joins TRBV9 to TRBJ2-7, with 10 positions matching TRBD1. Per germline, CDR1 SGDLS and CDR2 YYNGEE. The CDR3 is 15 residues long. The V gene end was trimmed by 0 bases and the J gene end by 7 bases; junction bases not matched to a gene: 7. This CDR3 reads CASSVGGQGVAEQYF. CDR3 in DNA: TGTGCCAGCAGCGTAGGTGGACAGGGGGTGGCGGAGCAGTACTTC.

This chain joins TRBV9 and TRBJ2-5, with D unresolved. Trimming took 4 bases from V and 5 from J, leaving 12 bases between them. The CDR3 length is 13 residues. Germline V gives CDR1 SGDLS, CDR2 YYNGEE. This chain's CDR3 is CASSPNTRETQYF. DNA of the CDR3: TGTGCCAGCAGCCCTAACACGAGGGAGACCCAGTACTTC. The variable domain in full, with the rest retrieved from reference TRBV9 and TRBJ2-5, is DSGVTQTPKHLITATGQRVTLRCSPRSGDLSVYWYQQSLDQGLQFLIQYYNGEERAKGNILERFSAQQFPDLHSELNLSSLELGDSALYFCASSPNTRETQYFGPGTRLLVL.

V usage is TRBV4-1 and J usage is TRBJ1-5; possibly TRBD1 for D (6 bases). The CDR3 runs 16 residues. Germline V gives CDR1 MGHRA, CDR2 YSYEKL. Trimming shortened V by 3 bases and J by 6 bases, and 18 bases separated the two germline ends. For the CDR3, the DNA is TGCGCCAGCAGCCACGGACCAAGGGGGGTTGGTCAGCCCCAGCATTTT. This gives the protein CASSHGPRGVGQPQHF.

For the CDR3, the DNA is TGTGCCTGGAGAAACAGGGGCGGACAGCCCCAGCATTTT. Protein product: CAWRNRGGQPQHF. The chain is built from TRBV30 and TRBJ1-5, with 7 bases aligning to TRBD1. CDR1 GTSNPN and CDR2 SVGIG come from the germline V gene (reference sequence). V lost 3 bases, J lost 7 bases, and 6 bases stayed unmatched. The CDR3 covers 13 residues. The variable domain in full, completed from reference TRBV30 and TRBJ1-5, reads SQTIHQWPATLVQPVGSPLSLECTVEGTSNPNLYWYRQAAGRGLQLLFYSVGIGQISSEVPQNLSASRPQDRQFILSSKKLLLSDSGFYLCAWRNRGGQPQHFGDGTRLSIL.

Note on this clone: The identical CDR3 is also encoded by other nucleotide sequences in the sample. The rearrangement uses TRBV9 and TRBJ2-6; no firm D call. The ends were cut back, 0 bases at V and 3 bases at J, with 1 base in the middle. The CDR3 spans 13 residues. The germline V gene encodes CDR1 SGDLS and CDR2 YYNGEE. This CDR3 reads CASSVGGANVLTF. In nucleotides, the CDR3 is TGTGCCAGCAGCGTAGGTGGGGCCAACGTCCTGACTTTC. Supplemented by reference TRBV9 and TRBJ2-6, the full variable domain reads DSGVTQTPKHLITATGQRVTLRCSPRSGDLSVYWYQQSLDQGLQFLIQYYNGEERAKGNILERFSAQQFPDLHSELNLSSLELGDSALYFCASSVGGANVLTFGAGSRLTVL.

On this clone: Other DNA sequences within the sample encode an identical CDR3. The J gene is TRBJ1-2, the V gene TRBV9, with 8 nucleotides matching TRBD1. Looked up from germline, CDR1 is SGDLS and CDR2 is YYNGEE. With V trimmed by 0 bases and J by 2 bases, 3 bases remained unmatched. The CDR3 is 15 amino acids. CDR3 DNA sequence: TGTGCCAGCAGCGTAGAGGGGGACAGGAACTATGGCTACACCTTC. Translating gives CASSVEGDRNYGYTF. The full variable domain, in which reference TRBV9 and TRBJ1-2 provide the parts outside the CDR3, is DSGVTQTPKHLITATGQRVTLRCSPRSGDLSVYWYQQSLDQGLQFLIQYYNGEERAKGNILERFSAQQFPDLHSELNLSSLELGDSALYFCASSVEGDRNYGYTFGSGTRLTVV.

The chain combines TRBV30 with TRBJ1-5; D is ambiguous. The V gene lost 0 bases and the J gene lost 10 bases, with 16 bases spanning the gap. The CDR3 runs to 14 residues. In germline, CDR1 is GTSNPN, CDR2 SVGIG (reference sequence). In DNA, the CDR3 is TGTGCCTGGAGTGTACGCGGGTGGGAACGACCCCAGCATTTT. It is translated as CAWSVRGWERPQHF.

In this sample, this clone turned up a few times. DNA for the CDR3: TGTGCCAGCAGCTCCCGAAGGGGCAGCGCCGGGGAGCTGTTTTTT. Translating gives CASSSRRGSAGELFF. The genes are TRBV9 and TRBJ2-2, with D perhaps TRBD1 (5 bases). CDR3 length: 15 residues. The germline CDR1 and CDR2 sequences are SGDLS and YYNGEE. V lost 4 bases to trimming and J lost 6 bases, with 16 bases between them.

The gene calls are TRBV6-5 and TRBJ2-1; D gene ambiguous. The V end lost 2 bases, the J end lost 6 bases, and 11 bases lay between the germline ends. Looked up from germline, CDR1 is MNHEY and CDR2 is SVGAGI. This CDR3 is 14 amino acids long. In DNA form, the CDR3 reads TGTGCCAGCAGTTACCCCCCTCGTGGCAATGAGCAGTTCTTC. Its protein is CASSYPPRGNEQFF.

There are a few counts of this clone. CDR3 region: CAQQSLVTGELFF. CDR3 in DNA: TGTGCCCAGCAGTCGCTTGTCACCGGGGAGCTGTTTTTT. The rearrangement links TRBV7-9 to TRBJ2-2; D ambiguous. The CDR3 runs to 13 residues. Germline assignment: CDR1 SEHNR and CDR2 FQNEAQ (reference sequence). V was shortened by 11 bases and J by 4 bases, with 14 bases between the two germline ends.

This clone was counted between two and nine times. This sequence joins TRBV19 and TRBJ2-2; D not certain. Per germline, CDR1 LNHDA and CDR2 SQIVND (reference sequence). The CDR3 loop spans 12 amino acids. Trimming removed 2 bases at V and 4 bases at J, with 2 bases between. The CDR3 loop reads CASSISTGELFF. Here the CDR3 DNA reads TGTGCCAGTAGTATAAGCACCGGGGAGCTGTTTTTT.

The chain uses TRBV18 and TRBJ1-2; possible D gene TRBD1, 5 bases. Germline V gives CDR1 KGHSH, CDR2 LQKENI. This CDR3 region has 12 residues. V was pared by 4 bases and J by 6 bases, with 9 bases between. CDR3 bases: TGTGCCAGCTCACAAGGGGAGGATGGCTACACCTTC. Translating it yields CASSQGEDGYTF.

This clone was seen a few times. This chain joins TRBV5-1 and TRBJ2-3; 13 bases map to TRBD2. This CDR3 is built from 17 residues. CDR1 and CDR2 from the germline V gene are SGHRS and YFSETQ. After removal of 4 bases from V and 2 bases from J, the junction contained 7 bases not matched to a gene. CDR3 nucleotide sequence: TGCGCCAGCAGCCTGAGACTAGCGGGGGGCCTCACAGATACGCAGTATTTT. Translated: CASSLRLAGGLTDTQYF.

The chain recombines TRBV19 with TRBJ2-6; 11 bases are shared with TRBD2. The germline CDR1 and CDR2 sequences are LNHDA and SQIVND (reference sequence). The V gene end was trimmed by 10 bases and the J gene end by 0 bases; junction bases not matched to a gene: 8. The CDR3 spans 17 residues. CDR3 coding DNA: TGTGCCACCGGACTAGCGGGTTCCCTCTCTGGGGCCAACGTCCTGACTTTC. It encodes CATGLAGSLSGANVLTF.

The chain joins TRBV28 to TRBJ2-3; 12 positions match TRBD1. V was clipped by 6 bases and J by 4 bases; unmatched bases: 5. The germline CDR1 and CDR2 sequences are MDHEN and SYDVKM. CDR3 size: 15 residues. CDR3 sequence: CASSPGTGGPDTQYF. The CDR3 nucleotides read TGTGCCAGCAGCCCCGGGACAGGGGGCCCAGATACGCAGTATTTT.

The sample holds a few counts of this clone. This chain joins TRBV25-1 and TRBJ2-6; the D call may be TRBD1 or TRBD2 (5 bases each). The CDR3 has 17 residues. The V gene's germline CDR1 is MGHDK and CDR2 SYGVNS. V was pared by 3 bases and J by 2 bases, with 14 bases between. In DNA form, the CDR3 reads TGTGCCAGCAGTGACCCAAGGCAGGGAGCTGGGGCCAACGTCCTGACTTTC. Protein sequence: CASSDPRQGAGANVLTF.

J is TRBJ2-5 and V is TRBV27, with D unclear. CDR3 length: 14 amino acids. Germline V CDR1 and CDR2: MNHEY, SMNVEV (reference sequence). V lost 0 bases and J 2 bases, leaving 7 bases between the germline ends. The DNA of the CDR3 is TGTGCCAGCAGTTTATCTCCCAAGCAAGAGACCCAGTACTTC. It translates to CASSLSPKQETQYF.

The rearrangement joins TRBV10-3 to TRBJ1-1; 7 bases align to TRBD1. The CDR3 runs to 12 residues. Trimming cost V 6 bases and J 7 bases; bases outside gene matches: 5. Germline V CDR1 and CDR2: ENHRY, SYGVKD. The CDR3 DNA follows: TGTGCCATCAGGCGGGACAGTTTTGAAGCTTTCTTT. Translation gives CAIRRDSFEAFF.

The chain couples TRBV6-5 to TRBJ1-1; 7 bases are a match to TRBD1. This CDR3 is 14 amino acids long. The V and J ends lost 7 bases and 0 bases, in that order; junction bases with no gene match: 5. Germline V lookup: CDR1 MNHEY, CDR2 SVGAGI. The CDR3 loop reads CASKPGTVNTEAFF. The CDR3 DNA follows: TGTGCCAGCAAACCTGGGACAGTGAACACTGAAGCTTTCTTT.

The table lists this clone with a few counts. The chain recombines TRBV4-1 with TRBJ1-5; D gene uncertain. The CDR3 has 14 amino acids. The V end was cut by 0 bases, the J end by 6 bases, with 9 bases between. Germline V gene lookup returns CDR1 MGHRA and CDR2 YSYEKL. The CDR3 reads CASSQDGPSQPQHF. In nucleotides, the CDR3 is TGCGCCAGCAGCCAAGACGGGCCCAGTCAGCCCCAGCATTTT.

The chain carries TRBV7-2 and TRBJ2-2; 7 bases map to TRBD2. The junction had 8 bases not matched to a gene; V was cut back by 6 bases and J by 1 base. The CDR3 loop spans 16 amino acids. Germline V gene sequence: CDR1 SGHTA, CDR2 FQGNSA. CDR3 coding DNA: TGTGCCAGCAGGAAACGAGGCGGGGGGAACACCGGGGAGCTGTTTTTT. This codes for CASRKRGGGNTGELFF.